This T cell receptor beta chain was profiled in a study of blood T cell repertoires in COVID-19. About the research overall: T cells, B-cell-depleted T cells, or PBMCs provided the cDNA or gDNA that served as material.

Methods used by the authors: Estimated nucleated cell counts came from reference gene primer amplification. Produced via immunoSEQ multiplex PCR; TCRdb's table is partial and in-frame only. Clone size and the V and J calls come from that table; the DNA yielded D and trimming. The sample lists 65,000 to 85,000 clones; 70% to 90% were seen once. Germline trimming cut 6 bases from V and 0 bases from J; bases unmatched to any gene: 7. The V gene's germline CDR1 is SGHTA and CDR2 FQGNSA. This CDR3 contains 16 residues. Sequenced input: peripheral blood. V usage is TRBV7-2 and J usage is TRBJ2-3; 9 bases line up with TRBD2. The sequence was obtained from a man at least 80 years old with COVID-19, enrolled during active disease. CDR3 amino acids: CASRFTAGGSTDTQYF. CDR3 nucleotide sequence: TGTGCCAGCAGGTTTACAGCGGGGGGAAGCACAGATACGCAGTATTTT.